This is a list of T cell receptor beta chains from one sample in a study of blood T cell repertoires in COVID-19. The protocol was immunoSEQ multiplex PCR, while the TCRdb copy is restricted to in-frame clones and leaves out a portion. The sample contains about 94,000 clones, less than 85% of which appear only once. The sequenced sample was peripheral blood. The source is a man between 65 and 85 years old with COVID-19, enrolled during active disease. Both conserved end residues are part of each CDR3. A D gene is named only where the DNA matches it firmly. Some rows have no size entry. The others give once, few or many, or a class for an expanded clone.

TRBV6-5	NA	TRBJ1-2	once	TGTGCCAGTCGGGGGAACTATGGCTACACCTTC	CASRGNYGYTF
TRBV7-9	NA	TRBJ2-7	NA	TGTGCCAGCAGCGTCTACAGCGGGCCAAGCTCCTACGAGCAGTACTTC	CASSVYSGPSSYEQYF
TRBV5-1	TRBD1	TRBJ2-2	NA	TGCGCCAGCAGCGTGAACCTCGGGACAGGGGGTGCCGGGGAGCTGTTTTTT	CASSVNLGTGGAGELFF
TRBV29-1	TRBD1	TRBJ2-3	NA	TGCAGCGATAAGCTCGGACAGGGAATCACAGATACGCAGTATTTT	CSDKLGQGITDTQYF
TRBV5-8	NA	TRBJ1-2	NA	TGTGCCAGCAGCTTGGGGCCCCGGACAGCTAACTATGGCTACACCTTC	CASSLGPRTANYGYTF
TRBV5-1	NA	TRBJ2-1	once	TGCGCCAGCAGCCACATCCGATCGGAGGGCCTAGGCAATGAGCAGTTCTTC	CASSHIRSEGLGNEQFF
TRBV6-6	NA	TRBJ1-5	NA	TGTGCCAGCACAGACAGTAATAGCAATCAGCCCCAGCATTTT	CASTDSNSNQPQHF
TRBV28	NA	TRBJ1-2	once	TGTGCCAGCATGGGGGCGGTTGGCTACACCTTC	CASMGAVGYTF
TRBV5-1	TRBD1	TRBJ2-5	few	TGCGCCAGCAGCTCGGGACAGGGAGGGGCCCAAGAGACCCAGTACTTC	CASSSGQGGAQETQYF
TRBV9	TRBD1	TRBJ1-3	NA	TGTGCCAGCAGCCCCCGACAGGGGGCCTCCTCTCCGTACTCTGGAAACACCATATATTTT	CASSPRQGASSPYSGNTIYF
TRBV24-1	NA	TRBJ2-4	NA	TGTGCCACATCTCGGGGGATAGGGAACATTCAGTACTTC	CATSRGIGNIQYF
TRBV28	TRBD1	TRBJ1-5	NA	TGTGCCAGCAGAGGGGGGGGACAGGGATTTTTTCAGCCCCAGCATTTT	CASRGGGQGFFQPQHF
TRBV6-6	TRBD2	TRBJ2-2	once	TGTGCCAGCAGTCCCCGGGGAGTTACTAGCGGGAGTACCGGGGAGCTGTTTTTT	CASSPRGVTSGSTGELFF
TRBV15	TRBD1	TRBJ1-2	NA	TGTGCCACCAGCGGAGACAGGGGGAGCTATGGCTACACCTTC	CATSGDRGSYGYTF
TRBV29-1	NA	TRBJ1-5	NA	TGCAGCGTAGGCTCAGGGGCAGGTCAGCCCCAGCATTTT	CSVGSGAGQPQHF
TRBV5-1	TRBD2	TRBJ2-3	NA	TGCGCCAGCAGCTTGGGGATAAGCGGGAGGGCCAAAGATACGCAGTATTTT	CASSLGISGRAKDTQYF
TRBV28	NA	TRBJ1-5	few	TGTGCCAGCAGTTTCCGCGTAAGGGGACAGCCCCAGCATTTT	CASSFRVRGQPQHF
TRBV5-1	TRBD1	TRBJ2-7	NA	TGCGCCAGCAGCCACCTATTTGGACAGGCCACGAGCCACTACGAGCAGTACTTC	CASSHLFGQATSHYEQYF